The rows below give T cell receptor beta chains drawn from one sample of a study of shared clonotypes between healthy human individuals. Libraries were prepared by immunoSEQ multiplex PCR; TCRdb keeps only in-frame clonotypes and omits some of them. The top ten clones hold about 1.7% of a sample with fewer than 850,000 clones, 72% of them seen once. Sequenced input: memory CD4+ T cells sorted from blood. The receptors come from a woman younger than 45 in good health. Both conserved end residues are part of each CDR3. A D gene is named only where the DNA matches it firmly. Not all rows give a size; the values are once, few, many and, for expanded clones, a class.

>-|TRBV11-2|TRBJ2-3|many
CASSKTDVRVADTQYF
TGTGCCAGCAGCAAGACGGACGTAAGGGTCGCAGATACGCAGTATTTT
>-|TRBV28|TRBJ2-2|-
CASSLRRGTGELFF
TGTGCCAGCAGTTTAAGGAGGGGGACCGGGGAGCTGTTTTTT
>-|TRBV18|TRBJ1-1|-
CASLASVNTEAFF
TGTGCCAGCCTGGCTAGCGTGAACACTGAAGCTTTCTTT
>TRBD1|TRBV27|TRBJ1-4|few
CASSLRGQGEKLFF
TGTGCCAGCAGTTTACGGGGACAGGGAGAAAAACTGTTTTTT
>-|TRBV4-1|TRBJ2-4|few
CASSQGGVWNIQYF
TGCGCCAGCAGCCAAGGAGGAGTGTGGAACATTCAGTACTTC
>TRBD2|TRBV7-9|TRBJ2-1|-
CASSPGTSPYNEQFF
TGTGCCAGCAGCCCCGGGACTAGCCCTTACAATGAGCAGTTCTTC
>-|TRBV7-7|TRBJ2-7|-
CASSESPRLHEQYF
TGTGCCAGCAGCGAATCCCCCAGGCTCCACGAGCAGTACTTC
>-|TRBV19|TRBJ2-7|-
CASSIQGGLTYEQYF
TGTGCCAGTAGTATACAGGGTGGGCTGACCTACGAGCAGTACTTC
>-|TRBV7-2|TRBJ2-1|-
CASSKTSSSYNEQFF
TGTGCCAGCAGTAAAACTAGCAGCTCCTACAATGAGCAGTTCTTC
>TRBD2|TRBV4-1|TRBJ2-1|few
CASSPSGGARTYNEQFF
TGCGCCAGCAGCCCCTCGGGAGGGGCGCGAACCTACAATGAGCAGTTCTTC
>-|TRBV27|TRBJ2-1|-
CASRNRVHQGSYNEQFF
TGTGCCAGCAGGAACAGGGTTCATCAGGGCTCCTACAATGAGCAGTTCTTC